This T cell receptor beta chain was sequenced for a study of blood T cell repertoires in COVID-19. Study-level background: From the United States, Italy and Spain came samples of acute and convalescent COVID-19.

The method was immunoSEQ multiplex PCR; TCRdb's version includes in-frame clones alone and lacks a portion of them. The sample includes about 130,000 clones, about 80% of them seen just once. Those who participated ranged in age from roughly 18 to 90 years and resided in approximately 23 US areas. Participants reported their clinical history, and cohort assignment relied on those reports. The recovered donors of Cohort 3 showed two negative PCRs, clearance, or symptom resolution. The germline V gene encodes CDR1 SGHTA and CDR2 FQGNSA. The CDR3 is 17 residues long. With 2 bases clipped from V and 4 bases from J, the junction kept 8 bases outside the gene matches.

The material sequenced was PBMCs or T cells enriched from blood (not recorded which). This clonotype originated in a man aged 50 to 59 who had recovered from COVID-19. V and J are TRBV7-2 and TRBJ1-5; TRBD1 aligns across 10 bases. The CDR3 loop reads CASSLRSGTGVNQPQHF. The CDR3 nucleotides read TGTGCCAGCAGCTTACGTTCTGGGACAGGGGTTAATCAGCCCCAGCATTTT.